This passage covers 32 T cell receptor beta chains from one sample sequenced in a study of shared clonotypes between healthy human individuals (dated by TCRdb to 2019 to 2021). The library was obtained by the immunoSEQ multiplex PCR assay. TCRdb stores this immuneACCESS table with in-frame sequences only. Part of the clones is absent; in the studies checked, under half of the shortfall reflects unresolved V genes, and no reason is known for the rest. Within this sample are about 2.4 million clones, with roughly nine tenths of them counted one time only. The ten largest account for more than 0.12% of the sample. Sequencing used naive CD4+ T cells sorted from blood. The cell subset or site label on this specimen signifies: CD45RA+ positively selected. The receptor source for this set is a man younger than 35 in good health.

This clone was detected once. V is TRBV28 and J is TRBJ2-7; 9 nucleotides line up with TRBD2. V trimming: 7 bases; J trimming: 0 bases; junction bases outside the gene matches: 4. CDR1 is MDHEN, CDR2 SYDVKM, per germline. The CDR3 loop spans 14 amino acids. The CDR3 reads CASKSGGSSYEQYF. CDR3 nucleotides: TGTGCCAGCAAGAGCGGGGGGAGCTCCTACGAGCAGTACTTC. Variable domain in full (rest from reference TRBV28 and TRBJ2-7): DVKVTQSSRYLVKRTGEKVFLECVQDMDHENMFWYRQDPGLGLRLIYFSYDVKMKEKGDIPEGYSVSREKKERFSLILESASTNQTSMYLCASKSGGSSYEQYFGPGTRLTVT.

V gene TRBV7-2 combines with J gene TRBJ2-7, with TRBD2 matching 7 bases. CDR3 length equals 15 residues. With V trimmed by 5 bases and J by 5 bases, 12 bases remained unmatched. Germline V CDR1 and CDR2: SGHTA, FQGNSA. The CDR3 DNA reads TGTGCCAGCAGCCTACGGCGGGAGAATACCCACGAGCAGTACTTC. This sequence encodes CASSLRRENTHEQYF. The full variable domain, completed using reference TRBV7-2 and TRBJ2-7, is GAGVSQSPSNKVTEKGKDVELRCDPISGHTALYWYRQSLGQGLEFLIYFQGNSAPDKSGLPSDRFSAERTGGSVSTLTIQRTQQEDSAVYLCASSLRRENTHEQYFGPGTRLTVT.

The V and J genes are TRBV7-9 and TRBJ1-1; no firm D call. The CDR3 is 13 amino acids. The V end was cut by 1 base, the J end by 6 bases, with 9 bases between. Germline V CDR1 and CDR2: SEHNR, FQNEAQ (reference sequence). The DNA for the CDR3 is TGTGCCAGCAGCTTAGTTCCGGGATCTGAAGCTTTCTTT. Translation gives CASSLVPGSEAFF.

The V call is TRBV6-6, the J call TRBJ1-1; D is perhaps TRBD1 (5 bases). Per germline, CDR1 MNHNY and CDR2 SVGAGI (reference sequence). V was pared by 8 bases and J by 2 bases, with 12 bases between. This CDR3 is 13 amino acids long. The CDR3 sequence: CASARGENTEAFF. The CDR3 DNA follows: TGTGCCAGCGCCCGGGGGGAAAACACTGAAGCTTTCTTT.

This clone was counted a few times. The rearrangement links TRBV6-5 to TRBJ2-1; D is perhaps TRBD1 (5 bases). The CDR3 is made up of 12 amino acids. Trimming left V 4 bases short and J 8 bases short, with 9 bases between. Germline lookup yields CDR1 MNHEY and CDR2 SVGAGI. CDR3 region: CASSSQGYEQFF. The CDR3 DNA reads as TGTGCCAGCAGTTCCCAGGGCTATGAGCAGTTCTTC.

The chain employs TRBV6-4 and TRBJ2-7; the D gene is possibly TRBD2 (7 bases). Germline V lookup: CDR1 MRHNA, CDR2 SNTAGT. This CDR3 comprises 16 residues. V was shortened by 7 bases and J by 1 base, with 20 bases between the two germline ends. CDR3: CASTERGAGESYEQYF. The CDR3 region has the DNA TGTGCCAGCACCGAACGGGGGGCCGGAGAGTCCTACGAGCAGTACTTC.

V gene TRBV11-2 combines with J gene TRBJ2-1, with D perhaps TRBD1 or TRBD2 (6 bases each). Germline-derived CDR1 and CDR2 are SGHAT and FQNNGV. Trimming left V 5 bases short and J 4 bases short, with 18 bases between. The CDR3 is 16 residues long. The CDR3 loop reads CASSVSRGRGYNEQFF. The CDR3 nucleotides read TGTGCCAGCAGCGTATCACGGGGGCGCGGGTACAATGAGCAGTTCTTC. Complete variable domain (other parts from reference TRBV11-2 and TRBJ2-1): EAGVAQSPRYKIIEKRQSVAFWCNPISGHATLYWYQQILGQGPKLLIQFQNNGVVDDSQLPKDRFSAERLKGVDSTLKIQPAKLEDSAVYLCASSVSRGRGYNEQFFGPGTRLTVL.

The chain employs TRBV15 and TRBJ1-6, with D possibly TRBD1 on 6 matching bases. From germline, CDR1 is LNHNV and CDR2 YYDKDF (reference sequence). This CDR3 has 15 residues. V lost 0 bases to trimming and J lost 7 bases, with 10 bases between them. This CDR3 is CATSRDPGANSPLHF. The CDR3 nucleotides are TGTGCCACCAGCAGAGATCCGGGGGCGAATTCACCCCTCCACTTT. The variable domain in full, completed from reference TRBV15 and TRBJ1-6, reads DAMVIQNPRYQVTQFGKPVTLSCSQTLNHNVMYWYQQKSSQAPKLLFHYYDKDFNNEADTPDNFQSRRPNTSFCFLDIRSPGLGDTAMYLCATSRDPGANSPLHFGNGTRLTVT.

The chain couples TRBV15 to TRBJ2-4, with 7 bases lining up with TRBD1. This CDR3 is built from 18 residues. V lost 1 base, J lost 4 bases, and 13 bases stayed unmatched. The germline V gene has CDR1 LNHNV and CDR2 YYDKDF (reference sequence). The CDR3 reads CATSRVQGLSAEKNIQYF. CDR3 DNA sequence: TGTGCCACCAGCAGAGTACAGGGGCTTTCAGCGGAGAAAAACATTCAGTACTTC.

The chain couples TRBV28 to TRBJ2-7, with 9 bases fitting TRBD1. Germline trimming cut 6 bases from V and 0 bases from J; bases unmatched to any gene: 6. This CDR3 comprises 15 residues. Germline V lookup: CDR1 MDHEN, CDR2 SYDVKM. DNA of the CDR3: TGTGCCAGCAGATCCGGGACAGGGCACTCCTACGAGCAGTACTTC. It codes for CASRSGTGHSYEQYF.

In its sample, this clone was seen once. The chain joins TRBV28 to TRBJ1-2; 10 nucleotides agree with TRBD1. The CDR3 consists of 19 residues. J gave up 2 bases and V 11 bases, and 23 bases lay outside the gene matches. The germline gives CDR1 MDHEN, CDR2 SYDVKM. This CDR3 reads CAGGRGSGTGDRYNYGYTF. The CDR3 nucleotides read TGTGCCGGGGGCCGGGGCTCCGGGACAGGGGACAGATACAACTATGGCTACACCTTC.

This chain uses TRBV10-3 with TRBJ2-1, with D uncertain. CDR1 and CDR2 from the germline V gene are ENHRY and SYGVKD. The length of the CDR3 is 14 residues. Trimming left V 0 bases short and J 5 bases short, with 8 bases between. In nucleotides, the CDR3 is TGTGCCATCAGTGAGTCGGGAAGCGACAATGAGCAGTTCTTC. It yields the protein CAISESGSDNEQFF.

Points on this clone: The junction departs from germline at one end; a sequencing error may be responsible. This chain joins TRBV7-7 and TRBJ2-5; D is undetermined. This CDR3 region has 14 residues. Germline CDR1 is SSHAT and CDR2 is FNYEAQ (reference sequence). CDR3 region: CASSYRAQEGTQYF. As DNA, the CDR3 is TGTGCTAGCAGCTATCGGGCCCAAGAAGGGACCCAGTACTTC.

The gene calls are TRBV7-6 and TRBJ2-5; TRBD1 matches 9 bases. The CDR3 runs 16 residues. In germline, CDR1 is SGHVS, CDR2 FNYEAQ. With V trimmed by 1 base and J by 3 bases, 6 bases remained unmatched. DNA of the CDR3: TGTGCCAGCAGCTTAGGATGGACAGGGGAGGAAGAGACCCAGTACTTC. Translating it yields CASSLGWTGEEETQYF.

The rearrangement uses TRBV7-6 and TRBJ2-5; no clear D gene. The length of the CDR3 is 14 residues. Per the germline V gene, CDR1 is SGHVS and CDR2 is FNYEAQ. Trimming left V 5 bases short and J 2 bases short, with 12 bases between. CDR3 in DNA: TGTGCCAGCAGCCCCCAGACTGGTCAAGAGACCCAGTACTTC. This encodes CASSPQTGQETQYF.

The gene calls are TRBV4-1 and TRBJ2-2; TRBD1 aligns across 8 bases. V lost 1 base and J lost 6; bases outside the gene matches: 13. Germline V gene data show CDR1 as MGHRA and CDR2 as YSYEKL. The CDR3 is 18 amino acids. The chain's CDR3 is CASSQARVDRVGAGELFF. DNA of the CDR3: TGCGCCAGCAGCCAAGCTAGGGTGGACAGGGTAGGGGCCGGGGAGCTGTTTTTT.

The chain links TRBV6-6 to TRBJ1-5; 8 bases are a match to TRBD1. The CDR3 spans 16 residues. Germline V gives CDR1 MNHNY, CDR2 SVGAGI (reference sequence). Trimming at V came to 6 bases and at J to 2 bases, leaving 9 bases not matched to a gene. CDR3 protein: CASRSLGQGGNQPQHF. CDR3 DNA sequence: TGTGCCAGCAGATCGCTCGGACAGGGAGGCAATCAGCCCCAGCATTTT.

The chain combines TRBV7-6 with TRBJ2-3, with a tentative D call TRBD2 (6 bases). Trimming took off 10 bases at V and 0 bases at J, with 17 bases between the two ends. The CDR3 totals 15 residues. The germline gives CDR1 SGHVS, CDR2 FNYEAQ. The CDR3 loop is CATTGLATSTDTQYF. CDR3 DNA sequence: TGTGCCACGACCGGGCTAGCGACTAGCACAGATACGCAGTATTTT.

V usage is TRBV11-2 and J usage is TRBJ2-1; 9 bases agree with TRBD2. CDR1 is SGHAT, CDR2 FQNNGV, per germline. The CDR3 spans 16 residues. V lost 5 bases to trimming and J lost 3 bases; unmatched junction nucleotides: 8. CDR3 residues: CASSRGLALHYNEQFF. The DNA for the CDR3 is TGTGCCAGCAGCCGAGGACTAGCGCTCCACTACAATGAGCAGTTCTTC. The full variable domain, in which reference TRBV11-2 and TRBJ2-1 provide the parts outside the CDR3, is EAGVAQSPRYKIIEKRQSVAFWCNPISGHATLYWYQQILGQGPKLLIQFQNNGVVDDSQLPKDRFSAERLKGVDSTLKIQPAKLEDSAVYLCASSRGLALHYNEQFFGPGTRLTVL.

The chain couples TRBV2 to TRBJ1-4; no clear D gene. Trimming cost V 5 bases and J 0 bases, with 4 bases left between them. The germline V gene has CDR1 SNHLY and CDR2 FYNNEI. The CDR3 extends over 13 amino acids. In nucleotides, the CDR3 is TGTGCCAGCAGTTTTACAACTAATGAAAAACTGTTTTTT. As protein: CASSFTTNEKLFF.

V gene TRBV6-1 combines with J gene TRBJ2-7; 7 nucleotides line up with TRBD1. Germline values: CDR1 MNHNS, CDR2 SASEGT. V gave up 1 base and J gave up 4 bases; unmatched junction bases: 4. The CDR3 loop spans 14 amino acids. This CDR3 is CASSEEAGGYEQYF. CDR3 DNA: TGTGCCAGCAGTGAAGAAGCAGGGGGATACGAGCAGTACTTC.

The genes are TRBV21-1 and TRBJ1-1; the D call TRBD1 from the table was never checked on the DNA. TRBV21-1 is marked as a pseudogene. The CDR3 length is 18 residues. For the CDR3, the DNA is TGTGCCAGCAGGAGTGGGGGACAGGGGGCGATCTGTATCACTGAAGCTTTCTTT. Its translation: CASRSGGQGAICITEAFF.

The chain links TRBV9 to TRBJ2-1, with 7 bases aligning to TRBD2. Germline loops: CDR1 SGDLS, CDR2 YYNGEE. The V gene end was trimmed by 0 bases and the J gene end by 8 bases; junction bases not matched to a gene: 11. This CDR3 region has 16 residues. CDR3 in DNA: TGTGCCAGCAGCGTAGCCTCAAGCGGGGCAGCATATGAGCAGTTCTTC. It yields the protein CASSVASSGAAYEQFF.

The rearrangement joins TRBV20-1 to TRBJ1-2; TRBD1 matches 8 bases. J lost 12 bases, V lost 2 bases, and 5 bases had no gene match. The CDR3 is made up of 11 amino acids. Germline V lookup: CDR1 DFQATT, CDR2 SNEGSKA (reference sequence). The CDR3 protein is CSARSDRGHTF. CDR3 sequence (DNA): TGCAGTGCTAGAAGTGACAGGGGCCACACCTTC.

The V gene is TRBV29-1, the J gene TRBJ2-5; no reliable D call. CDR1 and CDR2 (germline): SQVTM, ANQGSEA. V shed 4 bases and J shed 4 bases, with 16 bases lying between them. This CDR3 spans 14 amino acids. CDR3 loop: CSVGSTADGETQYF. CDR3 DNA: TGCAGCGTTGGATCCACGGCGGACGGAGAGACCCAGTACTTC.

The genes are TRBV10-1 and TRBJ2-7; D may correspond to TRBD1 or TRBD2 (6 bases each). Looked up from germline, CDR1 is WNHNN and CDR2 is SYGVQD (reference sequence). Trimming removed 4 bases from V and 4 bases from J, with 11 bases in between. CDR3 length: 13 residues. In DNA form, the CDR3 reads TGCGCCAGCAGTGTTCGGGGGCGTTACGAGCAGTACTTC. Translating gives CASSVRGRYEQYF.

CDR3 DNA: TGTGCCATCAAGGACGGAGGCTCCTACGAGCAGTACTTC. Translation: CAIKDGGSYEQYF. V usage is TRBV10-3 and J usage is TRBJ2-7, with TRBD2 as a possible D gene (5 bases). The germline V gene has CDR1 ENHRY and CDR2 SYGVKD. Trimming stripped 7 bases from V and 0 bases from J, with 10 bases between. This CDR3 has 13 amino acids.

This rearrangement joins TRBV6-1 to TRBJ1-5; 7 positions agree with TRBD1. The CDR3 covers 14 residues. Germline CDR1 and CDR2: MNHNS and SASEGT. J lost 5 bases, V lost 6 bases, and 7 bases had no gene match. The DNA of the CDR3 is TGTGCCAGCAGCCCAAGAGGGGGCTATCAGCCCCAGCATTTT. Encoded protein: CASSPRGGYQPQHF.

The genes are TRBV7-9 and TRBJ2-1, with 7 bases fitting TRBD1. CDR1 SEHNR and CDR2 FQNEAQ come from the germline V gene (reference sequence). The CDR3 covers 17 residues. With V trimmed by 4 bases and J by 0 bases, 9 bases remained unmatched. The CDR3, as DNA: TGTGCCAGCAGCTCTCGGACAGGTCTAAGCTCCTACAATGAGCAGTTCTTC. This gives the protein CASSSRTGLSSYNEQFF.

This chain's CDR3 is CASSYWTGSSNQPQHF. The CDR3 bases are TGTGCCAGCAGCTATTGGACAGGGTCGAGCAATCAGCCCCAGCATTTT. The chain is built from TRBV5-8 and TRBJ1-5, with TRBD1 identical over 8 bases. The junction had 6 bases not matched to a gene; V was cut back by 3 bases and J by 1 base. The CDR3 totals 16 residues. Looked up from germline, CDR1 is SGHTS and CDR2 is YDEGEE. The whole variable domain, remainder taken from reference TRBV5-8 and TRBJ1-5, is EAGVTQSPTHLIKTRGQQATLRCSPISGHTSVYWYQQALGLGLQFLLWYDEGEERNRGNFPPRFSGRQFPNYSSELNVNALELEDSALYLCASSYWTGSSNQPQHFGDGTRLSIL.

The chain links TRBV5-1 to TRBJ1-6; no reliable D call. From germline, CDR1 is SGHRS and CDR2 YFSETQ. V was trimmed by 0 bases and J by 9 bases, leaving 13 bases between them. This CDR3 is built from 15 residues. The CDR3 DNA sequence: TGCGCCAGCAGCTTGGAAGGCTCCGGCGGTTCACCCCTCCACTTT. This gives the protein CASSLEGSGGSPLHF.

This clone was found once. This chain uses TRBV13 with TRBJ2-2; D not resolved. The CDR3 extends over 13 amino acids. V was clipped by 0 bases and J by 7 bases, with 6 bases between them. The germline gives CDR1 PRHDT, CDR2 FYEKMQ (reference sequence). The CDR3 region is CASSLGRVGELFF. The CDR3 nucleotides are TGTGCCAGCAGCTTAGGCCGAGTCGGGGAGCTGTTTTTT.